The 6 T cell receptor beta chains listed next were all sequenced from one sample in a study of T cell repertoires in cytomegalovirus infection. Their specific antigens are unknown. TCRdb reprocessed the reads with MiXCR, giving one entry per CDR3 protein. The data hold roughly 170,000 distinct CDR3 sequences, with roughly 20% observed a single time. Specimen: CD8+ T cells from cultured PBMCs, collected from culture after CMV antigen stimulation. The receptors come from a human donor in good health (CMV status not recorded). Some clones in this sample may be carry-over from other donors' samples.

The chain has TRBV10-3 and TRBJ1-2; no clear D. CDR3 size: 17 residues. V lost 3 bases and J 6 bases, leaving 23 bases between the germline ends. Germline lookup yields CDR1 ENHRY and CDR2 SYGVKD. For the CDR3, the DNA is TGTGCCATCAGTGATCAAGTGTCTCAAGGTCTACGTCATGGCTACACCTTC. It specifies CAISDQVSQGLRHGYTF.

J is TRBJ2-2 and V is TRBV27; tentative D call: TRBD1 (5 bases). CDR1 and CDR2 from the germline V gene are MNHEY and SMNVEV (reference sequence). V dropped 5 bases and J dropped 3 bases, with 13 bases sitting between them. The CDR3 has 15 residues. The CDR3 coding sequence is TGTGCCAGCAGTCCAAGACAGCTTTACACCGGGGAGCTGTTTTTT. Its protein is CASSPRQLYTGELFF.

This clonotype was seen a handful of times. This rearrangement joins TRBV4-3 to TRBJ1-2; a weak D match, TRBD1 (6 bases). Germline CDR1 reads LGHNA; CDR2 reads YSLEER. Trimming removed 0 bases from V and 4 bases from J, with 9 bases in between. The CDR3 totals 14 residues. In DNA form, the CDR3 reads TGCGCCAGCAGCCAAGATGGGGGGCTCTATGGCTACACCTTC. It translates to CASSQDGGLYGYTF.

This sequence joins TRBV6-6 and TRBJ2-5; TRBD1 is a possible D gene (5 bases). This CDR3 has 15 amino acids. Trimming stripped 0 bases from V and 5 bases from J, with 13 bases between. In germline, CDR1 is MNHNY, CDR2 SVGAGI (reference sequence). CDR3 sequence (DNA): TGTGCCAGCAGTTACTCGCTGACAGTTGATGAGACCCAGTACTTC. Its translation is CASSYSLTVDETQYF.

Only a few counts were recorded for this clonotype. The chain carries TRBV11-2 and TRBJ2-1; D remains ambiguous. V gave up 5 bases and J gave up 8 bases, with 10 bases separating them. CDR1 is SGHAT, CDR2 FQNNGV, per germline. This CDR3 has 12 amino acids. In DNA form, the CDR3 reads TGTGCCAGCAGCCCCCTCACCCATGAGCAGTTCTTC. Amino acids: CASSPLTHEQFF.

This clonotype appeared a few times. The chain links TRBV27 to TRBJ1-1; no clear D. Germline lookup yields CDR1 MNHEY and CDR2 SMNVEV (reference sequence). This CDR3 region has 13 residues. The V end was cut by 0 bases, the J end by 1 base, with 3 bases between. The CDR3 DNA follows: TGTGCCAGCAGTTTATCGGAGAACACTGAAGCTTTCTTT. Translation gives CASSLSENTEAFF.